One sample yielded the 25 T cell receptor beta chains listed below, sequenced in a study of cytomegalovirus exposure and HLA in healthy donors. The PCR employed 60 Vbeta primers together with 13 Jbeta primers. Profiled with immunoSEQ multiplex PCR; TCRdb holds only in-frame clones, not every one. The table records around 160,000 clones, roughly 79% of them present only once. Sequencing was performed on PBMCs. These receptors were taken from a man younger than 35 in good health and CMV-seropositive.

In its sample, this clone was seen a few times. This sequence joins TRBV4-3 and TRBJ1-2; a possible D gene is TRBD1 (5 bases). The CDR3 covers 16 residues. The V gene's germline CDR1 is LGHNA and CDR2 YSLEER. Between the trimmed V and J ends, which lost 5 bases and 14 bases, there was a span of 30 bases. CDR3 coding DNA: TGCGCCAGCAGCGGGGGGGGTCCGGAAGCACCCATCCACTATACCTTC. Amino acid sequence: CASSGGGPEAPIHYTF.

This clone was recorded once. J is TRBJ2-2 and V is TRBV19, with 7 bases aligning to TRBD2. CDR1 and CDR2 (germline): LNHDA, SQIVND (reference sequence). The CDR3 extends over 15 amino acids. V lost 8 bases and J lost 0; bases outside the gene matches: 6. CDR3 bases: TGTGCCAGTTATGGGGGAGGGGCGAACACCGGGGAGCTGTTTTTT. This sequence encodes CASYGGGANTGELFF.

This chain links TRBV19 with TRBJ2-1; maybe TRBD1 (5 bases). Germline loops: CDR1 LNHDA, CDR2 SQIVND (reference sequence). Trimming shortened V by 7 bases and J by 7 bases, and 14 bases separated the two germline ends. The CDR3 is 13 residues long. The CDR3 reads CASTMGLMNEQFF. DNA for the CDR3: TGTGCCAGTACTATGGGGCTTATGAATGAGCAGTTCTTC.

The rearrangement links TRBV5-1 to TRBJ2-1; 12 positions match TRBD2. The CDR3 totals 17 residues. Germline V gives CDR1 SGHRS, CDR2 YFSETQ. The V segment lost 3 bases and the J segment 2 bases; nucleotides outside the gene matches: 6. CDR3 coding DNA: TGCGCCAGCAGCTCGGATGCTAGCGGGAGGGCCTACAATGAGCAGTTCTTC. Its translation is CASSSDASGRAYNEQFF.

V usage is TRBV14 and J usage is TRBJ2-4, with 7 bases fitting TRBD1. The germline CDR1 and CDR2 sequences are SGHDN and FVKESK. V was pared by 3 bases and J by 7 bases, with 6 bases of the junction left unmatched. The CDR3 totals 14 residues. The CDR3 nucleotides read TGTGCCAGCAGCCACTTAGGGGGCAGTAACATTCAGTACTTC. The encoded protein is CASSHLGGSNIQYF.

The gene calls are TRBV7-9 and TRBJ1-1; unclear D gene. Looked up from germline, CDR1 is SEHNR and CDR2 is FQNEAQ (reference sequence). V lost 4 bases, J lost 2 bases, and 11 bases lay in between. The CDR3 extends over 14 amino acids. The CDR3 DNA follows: TGTGCCAGCAGCTCCCGACATGAAAACACTGAAGCTTTCTTT. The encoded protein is CASSSRHENTEAFF.

This CDR3 is CASSQDSGGRSNQPQHF. CDR3 bases: TGCGCCAGCAGCCAAGATTCGGGGGGCAGGAGCAATCAGCCCCAGCATTTT. The chain combines TRBV4-1 with TRBJ1-5, with D possibly TRBD1 on 6 matching bases. Germline CDR1 is MGHRA and CDR2 is YSYEKL. V was shortened by 0 bases and J by 1 base, with 13 bases between the two germline ends. This CDR3 has 17 residues.

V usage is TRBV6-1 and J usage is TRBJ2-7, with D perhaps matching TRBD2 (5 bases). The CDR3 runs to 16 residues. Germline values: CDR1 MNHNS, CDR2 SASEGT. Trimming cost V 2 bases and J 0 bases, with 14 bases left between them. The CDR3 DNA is TGTGCCAGCAGTGAAATCCCTAGCCGAAGCTCCTACGAGCAGTACTTC. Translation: CASSEIPSRSSYEQYF.

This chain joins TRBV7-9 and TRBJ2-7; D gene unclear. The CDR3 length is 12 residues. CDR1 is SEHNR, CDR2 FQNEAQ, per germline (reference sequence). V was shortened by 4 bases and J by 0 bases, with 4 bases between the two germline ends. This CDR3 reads CASSSLSYEQYF. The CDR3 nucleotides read TGTGCCAGCAGCTCCCTCTCCTACGAGCAGTACTTC.

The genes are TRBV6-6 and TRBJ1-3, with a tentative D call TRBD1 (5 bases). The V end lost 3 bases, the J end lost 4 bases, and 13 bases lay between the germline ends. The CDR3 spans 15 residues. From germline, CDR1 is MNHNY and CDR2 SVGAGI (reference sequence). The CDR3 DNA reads TGTGCCAGCAGTTATACAGGTTTGAAAGGAAACACCATATATTTT. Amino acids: CASSYTGLKGNTIYF.

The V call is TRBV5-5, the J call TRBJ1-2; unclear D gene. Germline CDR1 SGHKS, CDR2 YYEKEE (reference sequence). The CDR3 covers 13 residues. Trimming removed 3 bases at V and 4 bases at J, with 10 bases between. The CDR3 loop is CASSSPGFYGYTF. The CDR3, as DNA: TGTGCCAGCAGCTCCCCGGGATTCTATGGCTACACCTTC.

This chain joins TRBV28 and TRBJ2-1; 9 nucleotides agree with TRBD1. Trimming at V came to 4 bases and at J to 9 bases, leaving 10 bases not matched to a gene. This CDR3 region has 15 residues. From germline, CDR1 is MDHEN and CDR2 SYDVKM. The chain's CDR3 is CASSSRQGGLFEQFF. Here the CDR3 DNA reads TGTGCCAGCAGTTCAAGACAGGGGGGACTCTTTGAGCAGTTCTTC.

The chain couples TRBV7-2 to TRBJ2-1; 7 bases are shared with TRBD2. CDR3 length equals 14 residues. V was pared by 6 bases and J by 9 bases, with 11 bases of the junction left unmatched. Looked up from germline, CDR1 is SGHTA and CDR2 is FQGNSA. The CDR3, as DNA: TGTGCCAGCAGTTCCGAACCACTAGCGCGTGAGCAGTTCTTC. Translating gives CASSSEPLAREQFF.

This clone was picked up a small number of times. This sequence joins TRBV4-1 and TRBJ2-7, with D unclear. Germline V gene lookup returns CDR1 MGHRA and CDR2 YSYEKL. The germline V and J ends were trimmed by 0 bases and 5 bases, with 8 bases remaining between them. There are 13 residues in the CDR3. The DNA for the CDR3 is TGCGCCAGCAGCCAAGATGGGCGAGACGAGCAGTACTTC. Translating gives CASSQDGRDEQYF.

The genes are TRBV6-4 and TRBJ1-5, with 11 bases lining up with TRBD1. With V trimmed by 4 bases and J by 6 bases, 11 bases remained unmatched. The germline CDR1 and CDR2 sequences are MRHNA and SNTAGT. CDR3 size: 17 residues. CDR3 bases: TGTGCCAGCAGTGGCTCAGAGGACAGGGGGCAGGTTCAGCCCCAGCATTTT. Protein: CASSGSEDRGQVQPQHF.

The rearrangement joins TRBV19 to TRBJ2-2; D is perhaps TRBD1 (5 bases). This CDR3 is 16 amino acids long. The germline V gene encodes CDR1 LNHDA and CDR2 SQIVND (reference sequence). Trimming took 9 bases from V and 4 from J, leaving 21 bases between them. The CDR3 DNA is TGTGCCAGCTCAAAAGGGGCTGTTCGTGGCACCGGGGAGCTGTTTTTT. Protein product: CASSKGAVRGTGELFF.

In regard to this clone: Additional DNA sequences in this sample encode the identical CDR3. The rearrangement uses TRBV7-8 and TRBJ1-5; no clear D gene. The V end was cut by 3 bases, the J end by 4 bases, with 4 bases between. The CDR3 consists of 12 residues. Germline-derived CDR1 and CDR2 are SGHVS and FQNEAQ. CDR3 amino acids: CASSFTNQPQHF. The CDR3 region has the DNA TGTGCCAGCAGCTTCACTAATCAGCCCCAGCATTTT. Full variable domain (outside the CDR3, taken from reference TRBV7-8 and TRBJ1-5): GAGVSQSPRYKVAKRGQDVALRCDPISGHVSLFWYQQALGQGPEFLTYFQNEAQLDKSGLPSDRFFAERPEGSVSTLKIQRTQQEDSAVYLCASSFTNQPQHFGDGTRLSIL.

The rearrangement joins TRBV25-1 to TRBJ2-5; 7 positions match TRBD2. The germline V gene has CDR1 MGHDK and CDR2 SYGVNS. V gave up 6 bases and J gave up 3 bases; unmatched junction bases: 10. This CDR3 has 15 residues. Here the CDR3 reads CASSLLGGGEETQYF. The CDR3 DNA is TGTGCCAGCAGCCTCCTTGGGGGGGGAGAAGAGACCCAGTACTTC.

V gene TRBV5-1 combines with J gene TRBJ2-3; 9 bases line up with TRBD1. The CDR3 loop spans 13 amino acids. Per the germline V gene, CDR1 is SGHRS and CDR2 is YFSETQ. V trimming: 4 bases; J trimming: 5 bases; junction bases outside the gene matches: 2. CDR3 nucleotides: TGCGCCAGCAGCAAGGGACAGGGAGATACGCAGTATTTT. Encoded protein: CASSKGQGDTQYF.

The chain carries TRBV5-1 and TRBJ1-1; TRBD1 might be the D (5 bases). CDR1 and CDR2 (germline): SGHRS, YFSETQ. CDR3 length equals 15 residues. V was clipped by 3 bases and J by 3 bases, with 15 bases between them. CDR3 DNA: TGCGCCAGCAGCTCAGGCTTCGACAGTCACACTGAAGCTTTCTTT. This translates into CASSSGFDSHTEAFF.

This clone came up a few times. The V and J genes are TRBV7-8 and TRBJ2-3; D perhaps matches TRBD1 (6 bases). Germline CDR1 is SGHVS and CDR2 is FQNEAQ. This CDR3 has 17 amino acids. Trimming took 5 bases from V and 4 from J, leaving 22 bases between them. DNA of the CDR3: TGTGCCAGCAGCCTTACTTCAGGGGTTATTGGGGCAGATACGCAGTATTTT. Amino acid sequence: CASSLTSGVIGADTQYF.

The CDR3 nucleotides are TGTGCCAGCAGCTTGGAGGGCCCTACGGGGACCTACGAGCAGTACTTC. Its protein is CASSLEGPTGTYEQYF. V gene TRBV5-5 combines with J gene TRBJ2-7; possible D gene TRBD2, 5 bases. CDR1 is SGHKS and CDR2 is YYEKEE in the germline V gene (reference sequence). CDR3 size: 16 residues. V dropped 0 bases and J dropped 2 bases, with 15 bases sitting between them. The complete variable domain, with remaining parts taken from reference TRBV5-5 and TRBJ2-7, reads DAGVTQSPTHLIKTRGQQVTLRCSPISGHKSVSWYQQVLGQGPQFIFQYYEKEERGRGNFPDRFSARQFPNYSSELNVNALLLGDSALYLCASSLEGPTGTYEQYFGPGTRLTVT.

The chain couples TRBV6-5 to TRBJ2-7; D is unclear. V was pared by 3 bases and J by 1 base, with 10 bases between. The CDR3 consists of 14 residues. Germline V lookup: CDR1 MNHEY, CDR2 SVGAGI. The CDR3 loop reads CASSYSRISYEQYF. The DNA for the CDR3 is TGTGCCAGCAGTTATTCTAGGATATCCTACGAGCAGTACTTC.

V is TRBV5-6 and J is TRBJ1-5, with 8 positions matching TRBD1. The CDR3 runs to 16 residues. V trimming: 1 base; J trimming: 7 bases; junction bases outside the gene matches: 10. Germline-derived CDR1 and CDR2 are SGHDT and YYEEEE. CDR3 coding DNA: TGTGCCAGCAGCTTGCTGAGACAGGGGAGGGCACAGCCCCAGCATTTT. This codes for CASSLLRQGRAQPQHF.

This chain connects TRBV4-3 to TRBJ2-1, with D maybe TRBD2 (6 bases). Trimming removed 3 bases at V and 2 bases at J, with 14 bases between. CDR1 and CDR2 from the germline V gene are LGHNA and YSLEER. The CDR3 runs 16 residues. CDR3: CASSHSTRAPYNEQFF. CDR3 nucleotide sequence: TGCGCCAGCAGCCACTCGACTAGGGCCCCCTACAATGAGCAGTTCTTC.